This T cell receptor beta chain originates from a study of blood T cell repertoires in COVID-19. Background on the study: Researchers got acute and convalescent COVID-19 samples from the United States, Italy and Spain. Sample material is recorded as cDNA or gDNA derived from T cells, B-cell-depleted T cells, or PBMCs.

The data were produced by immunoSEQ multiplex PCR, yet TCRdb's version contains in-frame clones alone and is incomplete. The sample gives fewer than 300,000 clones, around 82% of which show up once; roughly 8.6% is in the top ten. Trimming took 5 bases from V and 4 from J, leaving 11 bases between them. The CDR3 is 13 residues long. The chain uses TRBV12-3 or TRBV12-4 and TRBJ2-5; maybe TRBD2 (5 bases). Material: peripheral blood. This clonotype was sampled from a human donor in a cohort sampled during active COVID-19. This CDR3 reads CASSLGLGETQYF. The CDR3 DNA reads TGTGCCAGCAGTCTCGGACTCGGAGAGACCCAGTACTTC.